These T cell receptor beta chains were read from a single sample in a study of metastatic and nonmetastatic thyroid tumors. TCRdb re-clonotyped the PCR reads via MiXCR. The sample has 50,000 to 70,000 clones; about 4% are singletons. The sample comprised blood. All receptors derive from a female donor with papillary thyroid cancer or a benign thyroid nodule (not recorded which). Some clones in this sample may be carry-over from other donors' samples. CDR3s include the opening cysteine and the closing phenylalanine or tryptophan. The order of the fields is D gene, V gene, clone size, J gene, CDR3 DNA, CDR3 protein. D genes are given only for firm matches. A row's size may be missing; if present it is once, few, many or a size class.

-,TRBV6-1,few,TRBJ1-5,TGTGCCAGCAGGACAGACCTGAATCAGCCTCAGCATTTT,CASRTDLNQPQHF
TRBD1,TRBV19,many,TRBJ1-5,TGTGCCAGTAGATTGACAGGGGATCAGCCCCAGCATTTT,CASRLTGDQPQHF
-,TRBV28,many,TRBJ2-7,TGTGCCAGCAGTCCCCACGGAGGGGCAAGCTCCTACGAGCAGTACTTC,CASSPHGGASSYEQYF
-,TRBV28,few,TRBJ2-7,TGTGCCAGCAGCCCGAGGGACGTCAACTACGAGCAGTACTTC,CASSPRDVNYEQYF
-,TRBV29-1,many,TRBJ2-1,TGCAGCGTTGCCGAGGGACCCTACAATGAGCAGTTCTTC,CSVAEGPYNEQFF
TRBD2,TRBV7-8,many,TRBJ2-7,TGTGCCAGCAGCTCAGCGCGGATAGCGGGAGTCCACGAGCAGTACTTC,CASSSARIAGVHEQYF
-,TRBV3-1,few,TRBJ1-6,TGTGCCAGCAGCCACCTAGGAGAAGTCCACTTT,CASSHLGEVHF
-,TRBV6-5,many,TRBJ2-7,TGTGCCAGCAGTTACTCTATAGCTGGGAGTAGATCCTACGAGCAGTACTTC,CASSYSIAGSRSYEQYF
-,TRBV18,many,TRBJ2-5,TGTGCCAGCTCACCAGAACAAGAGACCCAGTACTTC,CASSPEQETQYF
-,TRBV28,-,TRBJ2-3,TGTGCCAGCAGTATCGGGACATCTAGCACAGATACGCAGTATTTT,CASSIGTSSTDTQYF
TRBD2,TRBV6-5,-,TRBJ2-7,TGTGCCAGCAGTTACTCGACCGGGAGGAACTACGAGCAGTACTTC,CASSYSTGRNYEQYF
TRBD1,TRBV5-4,many,TRBJ2-4,TGTGCCAGCAGCTACGAGGGGGCACAGCTAGCCAAAAACATTCAGTACTTC,CASSYEGAQLAKNIQYF
-,TRBV6-1,many,TRBJ1-2,TGTGCCAGCAGTGAGGGGACACGTGGCTACACCTTC,CASSEGTRGYTF
-,TRBV7-3,many,TRBJ2-2,TGTGCCAGCAGCTCCTTAGGACAGGAGCTGTTTTTT,CASSSLGQELFF
-,TRBV27,few,TRBJ2-3,TGTGCCAGCAGTTTTTATAGTGTGATAACAGATACGCAGTATTTT,CASSFYSVITDTQYF
TRBD2,TRBV30,few,TRBJ2-1,TGTGCCTGGGAGACTAGCGGGGCGTACAATGAGCAGTTCTTC,CAWETSGAYNEQFF
-,TRBV6-1,many,TRBJ2-1,TGTGCCAGCAGTTTTGACAGTTACAATGAGCAGTTCTTC,CASSFDSYNEQFF
TRBD2,TRBV4-2,many,TRBJ2-1,TGTGCCAGCAGCCAAGGGAGCGGGAGTGCCAATGAGCAGTTCTTC,CASSQGSGSANEQFF
TRBD1,TRBV7-2,-,TRBJ1-2,TGTGCCAGCAGCCCCCGGGACAGGGGCTACACCTTC,CASSPRDRGYTF
TRBD1,TRBV2,many,TRBJ2-7,TGTGCCAGCAGGACGTGGGACAGGGGGCTTCGCGAGCAGTACTTC,CASRTWDRGLREQYF
-,TRBV7-2,-,TRBJ2-7,TGTGCCAGCATCTTATGGACAGTCTTCGAGCAGTACTTC,CASILWTVFEQYF
-,TRBV28,many,TRBJ2-1,TGTGCCAGCAGTTTACAAAGCCCGCAGTTCTTC,CASSLQSPQFF
-,TRBV3-1,many,TRBJ2-7,TGTGCCAGCAGCCCTTTGAGCTCCTACGAGCAGTACTTC,CASSPLSSYEQYF
-,TRBV5-6,many,TRBJ2-2,TGTGCCAGCAGCTGGGGACGGGTGCGTGGCGGGGAGCTGTTTTTT,CASSWGRVRGGELFF
-,TRBV27,many,TRBJ2-1,TGTGCCAGCAGTTTAGAAGGGGCCCGCTCCTACAATGAGCAGTTCTTC,CASSLEGARSYNEQFF
-,TRBV2,-,TRBJ1-2,TGTGCCAGCAGCGTTAAACCAGTAAACTATGTCTACACCTTC,CASSVKPVNYVYTF
TRBD2,TRBV6-2/TRBV6-3,-,TRBJ2-1,TGTACCAGCAGTTTGACTAGCGGGAGCTACAATGGGCAGTTATTC,CTSSLTSGSYNGQLF
TRBD2,TRBV6-1,many,TRBJ2-3,TGTGCCAGCAGACCACTAGCGGGAGGGCCAGATACGCAGTATTTT,CASRPLAGGPDTQYF
-,TRBV6-2/TRBV6-3,-,TRBJ2-6,TGTGCCAGCAGTCGGGACTCGACCTCTGGGGCCAACGTCCTGACTTTC,CASSRDSTSGANVLTF
-,TRBV6-1,few,TRBJ2-3,TGTGCCAGCAGTGACCTACAGGGTGTGGATACGCAGTATTTT,CASSDLQGVDTQYF
-,TRBV9,many,TRBJ2-3,TGTGCCAGCAGCTCAGGGATGGGCACAGATACGCAGTATTTT,CASSSGMGTDTQYF
-,TRBV7-2,large,TRBJ2-2,TGTGCCAGCAGCTTAGAGGCGCGGGGCACCGGGGAGCTGTTTTTT,CASSLEARGTGELFF
TRBD1,TRBV11-3,few,TRBJ2-2,TGTGCCAGCAGCCCTCGGGACAGGGGCCACACCGGGTATCTGTTTTTT,CASSPRDRGHTGYLFF
TRBD1,TRBV2,many,TRBJ1-5,TGTGCCAGCAGCCCGGGACAGTACATTAATCAGCCCCAGCATTTT,CASSPGQYINQPQHF
-,TRBV6-1,few,TRBJ2-7,TGTGCCAGCAGTGAAACCGGGGATGGTTCCAGGGAGCAGTACTTC,CASSETGDGSREQYF
TRBD1,TRBV7-9,many,TRBJ1-2,TGTGCCAGCAGCTCTACGGAGGGACAGGGGGTTTATGGCTACACCTTC,CASSSTEGQGVYGYTF
-,TRBV19,many,TRBJ2-1,TGTGCCAGTAGTATGATACGACTTCTTAATGAGCAGTTCTTC,CASSMIRLLNEQFF
-,TRBV5-6,many,TRBJ2-1,TGTGCCAGCAGCACGCGATTGGGTGGTGAGCAGTTCTTC,CASSTRLGGEQFF
TRBD1,TRBV28,many,TRBJ2-5,TGTGCCAGCAGTTTCCTCCGGACAGGGAGCCAAGAGACCCAGTACTTC,CASSFLRTGSQETQYF
-,TRBV10-2,many,TRBJ1-5,TGCGCCAGCAGAGGGGCTCAGGGCAATCAGCCCCAGCATTTT,CASRGAQGNQPQHF
-,TRBV18,many,TRBJ2-1,TGTGCCAGCTCACCATCTGAAACCGATGAGCAGTTCTTC,CASSPSETDEQFF
-,TRBV11-2,-,TRBJ2-1,TGTGCCAGCAGCCCGCTCGGGGGACTCCGATACAATGAGCAGTTCTTC,CASSPLGGLRYNEQFF
-,TRBV24-1,many,TRBJ2-7,TGTGCCACCAGTGACACCGGGCCCACCTACGAGCAGTACTTC,CATSDTGPTYEQYF
-,TRBV3-1,many,TRBJ2-1,TGTGCCAGCAGCCAAGGACCGGAGGGTACGGAGTTCTTC,CASSQGPEGTEFF
-,TRBV20-1,many,TRBJ1-4,TGCAGTGCTTGGACAGCCAGTAATGAAAAACTGTTTTTT,CSAWTASNEKLFF